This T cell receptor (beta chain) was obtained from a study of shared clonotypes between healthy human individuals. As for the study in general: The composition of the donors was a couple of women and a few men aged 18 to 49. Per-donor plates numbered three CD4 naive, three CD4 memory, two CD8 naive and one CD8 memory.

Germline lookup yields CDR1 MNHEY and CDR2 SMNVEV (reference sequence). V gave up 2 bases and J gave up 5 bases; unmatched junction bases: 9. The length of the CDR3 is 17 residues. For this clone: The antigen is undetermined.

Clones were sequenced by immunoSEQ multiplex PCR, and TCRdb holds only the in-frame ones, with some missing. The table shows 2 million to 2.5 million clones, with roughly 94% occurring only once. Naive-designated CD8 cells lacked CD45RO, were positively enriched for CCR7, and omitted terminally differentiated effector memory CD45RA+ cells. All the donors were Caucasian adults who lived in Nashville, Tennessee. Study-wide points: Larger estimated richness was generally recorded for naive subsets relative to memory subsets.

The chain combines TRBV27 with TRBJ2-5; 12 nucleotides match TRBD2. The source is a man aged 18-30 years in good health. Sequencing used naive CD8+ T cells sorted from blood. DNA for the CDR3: TGTGCCAGCAGTTTAATCCTAGCGGGGGGGCCAGAGGAGACCCAGTACTTC. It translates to CASSLILAGGPEETQYF.